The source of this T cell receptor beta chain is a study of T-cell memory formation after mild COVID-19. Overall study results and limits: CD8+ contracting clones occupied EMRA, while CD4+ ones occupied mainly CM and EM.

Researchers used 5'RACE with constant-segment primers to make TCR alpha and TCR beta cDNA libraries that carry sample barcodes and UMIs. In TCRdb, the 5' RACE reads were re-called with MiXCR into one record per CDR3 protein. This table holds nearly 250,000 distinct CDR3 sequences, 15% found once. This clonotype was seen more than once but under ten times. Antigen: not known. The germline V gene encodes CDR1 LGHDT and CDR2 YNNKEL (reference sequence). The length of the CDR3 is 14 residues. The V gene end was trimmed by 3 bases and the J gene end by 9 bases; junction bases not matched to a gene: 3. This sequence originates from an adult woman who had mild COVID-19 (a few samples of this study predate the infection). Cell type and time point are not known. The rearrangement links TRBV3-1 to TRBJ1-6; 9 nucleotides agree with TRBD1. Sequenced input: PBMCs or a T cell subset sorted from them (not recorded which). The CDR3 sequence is CASSQGTGLSPLHF. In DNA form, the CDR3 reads TGTGCCAGCAGCCAGGGGACAGGGCTTTCACCCCTCCACTTT.